This TCR beta chain derives from a study of CD8 T cells in Susac syndrome. TCR beta from blood CD8+ and CD4+ T cells was sequenced. cDNA came from about 0.46 to 1 ug RNA primed by random hexamers. TCRdb reprocessed the immunoSEQ multiplex PCR reads with MiXCR, giving one entry per CDR3 protein. The data hold about 240,000 distinct CDR3 sequences, with 90% to 97% observed a single time. This CDR3 is built from 14 residues. V lost 5 bases and J lost 5; bases outside the gene matches: 5. Germline V gene sequence: CDR1 LNHDA, CDR2 SQIVND (reference sequence). This receptor was identified in a human donor with Susac syndrome. The V call is TRBV19, the J call TRBJ2-1; 8 nucleotides agree with TRBD1. Material: CD4+ T cells from PBMCs. CDR3: CASSFGTGNNEQFF. CDR3 DNA: TGTGCCAGTAGTTTTGGGACAGGAAACAATGAGCAGTTCTTC. The full variable domain, completed using reference TRBV19 and TRBJ2-1, is DGGITQSPKYLFRKEGQNVTLSCEQNLNHDAMYWYRQDPGQGLRLIYYSQIVNDFQKGDIAEGYSVSREKKESFPLTVTSAQKNPTAFYLCASSFGTGNNEQFFGPGTRLTVL.